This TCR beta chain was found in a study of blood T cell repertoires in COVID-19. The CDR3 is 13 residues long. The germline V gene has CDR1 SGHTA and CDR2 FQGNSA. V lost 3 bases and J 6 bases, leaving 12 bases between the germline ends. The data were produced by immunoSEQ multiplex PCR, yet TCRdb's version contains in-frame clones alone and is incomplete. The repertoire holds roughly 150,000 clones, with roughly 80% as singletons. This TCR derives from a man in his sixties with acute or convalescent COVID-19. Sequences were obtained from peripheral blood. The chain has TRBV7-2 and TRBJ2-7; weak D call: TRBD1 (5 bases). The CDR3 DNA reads TGTGCCAGCAGCTTGGGCAGGGAAGGCGAGCAGTACTTC. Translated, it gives CASSLGREGEQYF.